This passage covers 6 T cell receptor beta chains from one sample sequenced in a study of OX40 agonist ivuxolimab in advanced cancers. The data were produced by immunoSEQ multiplex PCR, yet TCRdb's version contains in-frame clones alone and is incomplete. Found here are around 91,000 clones, roughly 89% of them singletons; the top ten hold under 0.25%. The starting material was CD4+ or CD8+ T cells sorted from blood, obtained in a trial of the OX40 agonist ivuxolimab. The receptor source for this set is an adult with an advanced solid tumor such as melanoma, head and neck, liver or kidney cancer.

The rearrangement joins TRBV7-2 to TRBJ1-5; D perhaps matches TRBD1 (5 bases). CDR1 and CDR2 from the germline V gene are SGHTA and FQGNSA. V shed 1 base and J shed 11 bases, with 18 bases lying between them. CDR3 size: 15 residues. The CDR3 region is CASSLDWGRGGAQHF. DNA for the CDR3: TGTGCCAGCAGCTTAGATTGGGGGAGGGGTGGAGCCCAGCATTTT.

This chain joins TRBV28 and TRBJ2-7; unclear D gene. This CDR3 region has 12 residues. Trimming stripped 2 bases from V and 3 bases from J, with 5 bases between. Germline loops: CDR1 MDHEN, CDR2 SYDVKM. CDR3 region: CASSLGVYEQYV. For the CDR3, the DNA is TGTGCCAGCAGTTTAGGTGTCTACGAGCAGTACGTC.

The chain employs TRBV18 and TRBJ2-7, with TRBD2 identical over 9 bases. Per germline, CDR1 KGHSH and CDR2 LQKENI. After removal of 0 bases from V and 3 bases from J, the junction contained 9 bases not matched to a gene. This CDR3 has 17 amino acids. CDR3 loop: CASSPPKAGGGVYEQYF. The DNA of the CDR3 is TGTGCCAGCTCACCACCGAAAGCGGGAGGCGGTGTCTACGAGCAGTACTTC.

The count of this clone is one. The V gene is TRBV9, the J gene TRBJ2-2, with D uncertain. CDR3 length equals 12 residues. Germline CDR1 and CDR2: SGDLS and YYNGEE. V lost 4 bases to trimming and J lost 7 bases, with 8 bases between them. The CDR3 DNA is TGTGCCAGCAGCAAGGACGTCGGGGAGCTGTTTTTT. Translated, it gives CASSKDVGELFF. Based on the CDR3 plus reference TRBV9 and TRBJ2-2, the full variable domain is DSGVTQTPKHLITATGQRVTLRCSPRSGDLSVYWYQQSLDQGLQFLIQYYNGEERAKGNILERFSAQQFPDLHSELNLSSLELGDSALYFCASSKDVGELFFGEGSRLTVL.

The chain has TRBV6-4 and TRBJ2-3; 8 bases map to TRBD2. V lost 4 bases, J lost 0 bases, and 6 bases stayed unmatched. CDR1 and CDR2 from the germline V gene are MRHNA and SNTAGT. The CDR3 is 16 amino acids. CDR3 DNA sequence: TGTGCCAGCAGTGCTATAAGCGGGGGTAGCACAGATACGCAGTATTTT. This codes for CASSAISGGSTDTQYF.

The V gene is TRBV28, the J gene TRBJ1-4; 7 nucleotides agree with TRBD1. V shed 5 bases, J shed 8 bases, and the junction held 14 bases outside the gene matches. Per germline, CDR1 MDHEN and CDR2 SYDVKM. CDR3 size: 16 residues. The CDR3 bases are TGTGCCAGCAGTGAAATCTACAGGGGTGGCGGGGAAAAACTGTTTTTT. Protein product: CASSEIYRGGGEKLFF.